This T cell receptor (beta chain) was retrieved from a study of CD8 T cells in ankylosing spondylitis. In germline, CDR1 is SGHRS, CDR2 YFSETQ. After removal of 3 bases from V and 3 bases from J, the junction contained 3 bases not matched to a gene. The CDR3 contains 15 residues. Libraries for TCR beta were made by quantitative 5'-RACE with molecular barcodes. Each CDR3 protein gets one entry after TCRdb re-called the 5' RACE reads with MiXCR. The table includes around 540,000 distinct CDR3 sequences, 9.5% to 15% detected once. This clonotype was detected only a few times. Its antigen is still unknown. Overall study findings and caveats: Clones linked to disease were reported to show significant enrichment in matched ankylosing spondylitis synovial fluid. Blood of patients with ankylosing spondylitis appeared to be characterized by a TCR beta motif of eight highly homologous variants. Disease-linked clones were found to be CD8+ and relatively rare in peripheral blood.

The source is a male donor with ankylosing spondylitis. The chain couples TRBV5-1 to TRBJ2-3, with 11 positions matching TRBD1. The sequencing sample was made of blood, either unsorted or a sorted T cell fraction (not recorded which). Written as DNA, the CDR3 is TGCGCCAGCAGCTCTGGACAGGGGGCAACAGATACGCAGTATTTT. Translation: CASSSGQGATDTQYF.